This entry features one T cell receptor beta chain sequence. This CDR3 comprises 15 residues. Trimming removed 5 bases from V and 3 bases from J; junction bases left unmatched: 2. Germline-derived CDR1 and CDR2 are MNHEY and SMNVEV (reference sequence). This sample stems from a study of blood T cell repertoires in COVID-19. In the study overall: Sites across the United States, Italy and Spain contributed samples from acute and convalescent COVID-19. Sample material is recorded as cDNA or gDNA derived from T cells, B-cell-depleted T cells, or PBMCs.

Original methodology: Reference gene primer amplification in the assay estimated nucleated cell counts. The method was immunoSEQ multiplex PCR; TCRdb's version includes in-frame clones alone and lacks a portion of them. V and J calls plus clone size are reproduced from that table; the DNA served to infer D and trimming. The data contain under 200,000 clones, over 75% of them singletons. The chain carries TRBV27 and TRBJ2-1; 12 bases are a match to TRBD2. Sequencing was carried out using peripheral blood. The clonotype was recovered from a man aged 65-85 years with acute or convalescent COVID-19. DNA for the CDR3: TGTGCCAGCAGTCGGACTAGCGGGAACTACAATGAGCAGTTCTTC. This sequence encodes CASSRTSGNYNEQFF.